Described below is a single T cell receptor (beta chain) sequence and its context. Its target is not known. The CDR3 consists of 15 residues. V was clipped by 6 bases and J by 5 bases; unmatched bases: 12. Germline assignment: CDR1 MNHEY and CDR2 SMNVEV (reference sequence). PCR employed 60 Vbeta and 13 Jbeta primers. TCRdb keeps only in-frame clones here, not all; method: immunoSEQ multiplex PCR. The data show 150,000 to 200,000 clones, about 88% seen once. This sample is part of a study of cytomegalovirus exposure and HLA in healthy donors. Study outcomes and limitations: V- and J-gene trimming of TCR beta was linked (in a later analysis) to a missense DCLRE1C variant. According to the study, 150 to 200 TCR beta chains were cytomegalovirus-associated. Researchers reported that a few CMV-associated chains were confirmed in vitro as CMV antigen-specific.

The sequencing input was PBMCs. The J gene is TRBJ1-1, the V gene TRBV27, with 7 bases lining up with TRBD1. The TCR was taken from a girl under three years old in good health and CMV-seronegative. Here the CDR3 DNA reads TGTGCCAGCAGGATAGAGGTCCAGGGGGAAACTGAAGCTTTCTTT. Translating gives CASRIEVQGETEAFF.